The 15 T cell receptor beta chains below all came from one sample that was sequenced in a study of T cells in Graves' hyperthyroidism and ophthalmopathy (dated by TCRdb to the late 2010s). The library was built by means of multiplex PCR. Sequencing used an Illumina HiSeq 2000. The TCR beta CDR3 regions were amplified from the RNA transcripts. The first round of RT-PCR for the TCR CDR3 was performed with the HTBI primer set and the Qiagen OneStep RT-PCR kit. The public reads were reprocessed in TCRdb via fastp at Q25 and MiXCR, keeping in-frame beta chains. Here each entry gathers all rows of one CDR3 protein and keeps the most common genes and DNA. This sample has around 280,000 distinct CDR3 sequences in its table, and about an eighth of those were observed once. Jointly, the top ten make up more than 7.5% of the sample. Source material: blood. The receptors stem from a woman younger than 45 with Graves' hyperthyroidism that later progressed to Graves' ophthalmopathy.

V gene TRBV7-2 combines with J gene TRBJ2-7; 7 bases align to TRBD1. This CDR3 is built from 16 residues. The J segment lost 2 bases and the V segment lost 1 base, leaving 8 bases of the junction unmatched. Looked up from germline, CDR1 is SGHTA and CDR2 is FQGNSA. CDR3 DNA: TGTGCCAGCAGCTTAGATCCCGGGACAGTGACCTACGAGCAGTACTTC. Its protein product is CASSLDPGTVTYEQYF.

This clonotype was observed many times. CDR3 in amino acids: CASSLNLAGEGEQFF. The CDR3 region has the DNA TGTGCCAGCAGTTTAAATCTAGCGGGAGAGGGTGAGCAGTTCTTC. The rearrangement joins TRBV27 to TRBJ2-1, with 10 nucleotides matching TRBD2. The CDR3 loop spans 15 amino acids. The trim removed 2 bases at V and 9 bases at J, leaving 7 bases unmatched. From germline, CDR1 is MNHEY and CDR2 SMNVEV (reference sequence).

The table lists this clonotype with many counts. The V call is TRBV6-1, the J call TRBJ2-7; D is unresolved. CDR1 and CDR2 (germline): MNHNS, SASEGT. This CDR3 contains 14 residues. V lost 5 bases, J lost 1 base, and 12 bases lay in between. Here the CDR3 DNA reads TGTGCCAGCAGTTCCCTGGTGTATTCCTACGAGCAGTACTTC. Its protein product is CASSSLVYSYEQYF.

This clonotype occurred many times. This chain uses TRBV5-1 with TRBJ2-1; D remains unclear. Germline V CDR1 and CDR2: SGHRS, YFSETQ. Between the trimmed V and J ends, which lost 0 bases and 0 bases, there was a span of 13 bases. CDR3 size: 17 residues. As DNA, the CDR3 is TGCGCCAGCAGCTTGGGGCACTTTTGGAGCTCCTACAATGAGCAGTTCTTC. Translated, it gives CASSLGHFWSSYNEQFF.

In its sample, this clonotype was seen many times. The chain recombines TRBV20-1 with TRBJ2-7, with TRBD2 matching over 7 bases. V lost 6 bases, J lost 3 bases, and 11 bases stayed unmatched. The CDR3 is 14 amino acids. Germline CDR1 and CDR2: DFQATT and SNEGSKA (reference sequence). The CDR3 loop reads CSAQRGGSFYEQYF. CDR3 nucleotide sequence: TGCAGTGCCCAAAGGGGCGGGAGCTTCTACGAGCAGTACTTC.

This clonotype was recorded at least ten times. V gene TRBV20-1 combines with J gene TRBJ1-5, with 7 positions matching TRBD1. CDR3 size: 14 residues. J gave up 11 bases and V 3 bases, and 13 bases lay outside the gene matches. Germline loops: CDR1 DFQATT, CDR2 SNEGSKA (reference sequence). The CDR3 loop reads CSASSDRDHLAQHF. As DNA, the CDR3 is TGCAGTGCTAGTTCTGACAGGGACCACCTGGCCCAGCATTTT.

This clonotype showed up many times. The J gene is TRBJ1-2, the V gene TRBV18; no clear D. The V end lost 0 bases, the J end lost 4 bases, and 12 bases lay between the germline ends. Looked up from germline, CDR1 is KGHSH and CDR2 is LQKENI. CDR3 length: 15 residues. The CDR3 region is CASSPPSTETYGYTF. CDR3 coding DNA: TGTGCCAGCTCACCACCATCAACCGAAACCTATGGCTACACCTTC.

This clonotype has only a few counts. The chain carries TRBV4-3 and TRBJ2-1; 11 bases align to TRBD2. After removal of 1 base from V and 7 bases from J, the junction contained 12 bases not matched to a gene. The CDR3 totals 18 residues. Germline V gene data show CDR1 as LGHNA and CDR2 as YSLEER. CDR3 bases: TGCGCCAGCAGCCAAGGACTAGCGGGATCCGGGATTTTAAATGAGCAGTTCTTC. This gives the protein CASSQGLAGSGILNEQFF.

This clonotype occurred many times. The chain is built from TRBV7-8 and TRBJ2-3; D gene uncertain. The V end lost 4 bases, the J end lost 3 bases, and 8 bases lay between the germline ends. The CDR3 is made up of 13 amino acids. Germline loops: CDR1 SGHVS, CDR2 FQNEAQ. The CDR3 sequence is CASSSSRTDTQYF. The CDR3 DNA sequence: TGTGCCAGCAGCTCGAGTAGAACAGATACGCAGTATTTT.

The V call is TRBV19, the J call TRBJ2-7, with TRBD2 matching over 13 bases. The germline V gene has CDR1 LNHDA and CDR2 SQIVND (reference sequence). V lost 9 bases, J lost 3 bases, and 14 bases stayed unmatched. This CDR3 comprises 17 residues. CDR3 loop: CASRGTSGKSILYEQYF. DNA of the CDR3: TGTGCCAGCAGAGGGACTAGCGGGAAATCGATCCTCTACGAGCAGTACTTC.

This clonotype came up many times. The chain is built from TRBV15 and TRBJ2-5, with 8 bases matching TRBD1. Germline trimming cut 5 bases from V and 1 base from J; bases unmatched to any gene: 9. This CDR3 contains 16 residues. In germline, CDR1 is LNHNV, CDR2 YYDKDF (reference sequence). CDR3 loop: CATSPPGTGFQETQYF. CDR3 nucleotides: TGTGCCACCAGCCCCCCCGGGACAGGATTCCAAGAGACCCAGTACTTC.

This clonotype appeared many times. The J gene is TRBJ2-1, the V gene TRBV6-1; TRBD2 matches 16 bases. The CDR3 length is 18 residues. V shed 5 bases and J 7 bases; nucleotides not matched to a gene: 11. CDR1 and CDR2 from the germline V gene are MNHNS and SASEGT. The CDR3 DNA is TGTGCCAGCAGTTCGGGACTAGCGGGAGGGCCCGTGAGTAATGAGCAGTTCTTC. It is translated as CASSSGLAGGPVSNEQFF.

This clonotype was counted ten times or more. V and J are TRBV29-1 and TRBJ1-1; 7 bases are shared with TRBD1. The CDR3 length is 12 residues. Germline CDR1 reads SQVTM; CDR2 reads ANQGSEA. Trimming removed 7 bases from V and 3 bases from J; junction bases left unmatched: 5. In nucleotides, the CDR3 is TGCAGCGGTCGGGACAGCCACACTGAAGCTTTCTTT. Its translation: CSGRDSHTEAFF.

This clonotype came up many times. The rearrangement links TRBV6-1 to TRBJ1-1; D not certain. V was shortened by 4 bases and J by 4 bases, with 10 bases between the two germline ends. CDR3 length equals 13 residues. Germline V gene data show CDR1 as MNHNS and CDR2 as SASEGT. CDR3 residues: CASSGRKGTEAFF. In nucleotides, the CDR3 is TGTGCCAGCAGTGGCAGGAAGGGCACTGAAGCTTTCTTT.

This clonotype was counted ten times or more. CDR3 DNA sequence: TGTGCCAGCAGCTCAATCACGGGTTTCGGAGAGACCCAGTACTTC. This sequence encodes CASSSITGFGETQYF. V and J are TRBV7-2 and TRBJ2-5; D is ambiguous. This CDR3 comprises 15 residues. V was trimmed by 4 bases and J by 4 bases, leaving 16 bases between them. CDR1 is SGHTA and CDR2 is FQGNSA in the germline V gene. The complete variable domain, with remaining parts taken from reference TRBV7-2 and TRBJ2-5, reads GAGVSQSPSNKVTEKGKDVELRCDPISGHTALYWYRQSLGQGLEFLIYFQGNSAPDKSGLPSDRFSAERTGGSVSTLTIQRTQQEDSAVYLCASSSITGFGETQYFGPGTRLLVL.